The 5 T cell receptor beta chains below all came from one sample that was sequenced in a study of T cell repertoires in cytomegalovirus infection. Each CDR3 protein gets one entry after TCRdb re-called the reads with MiXCR. The table has around 740,000 distinct CDR3 sequences, approximately 40% seen once. Sequencing was performed on PBMCs. The receptors here all came from a human donor in good health (CMV status not recorded). Some clones in this sample may be carry-over from other donors' samples.

There are a few counts of this clonotype. This rearrangement joins TRBV11-2 to TRBJ1-5; D is undetermined. Between the trimmed V and J ends, which lost 2 bases and 3 bases, there was a span of 17 bases. Germline V lookup: CDR1 SGHAT, CDR2 FQNNGV. The CDR3 contains 17 residues. The CDR3 reads CASSLFAGDTTNQPQHF. The CDR3 DNA reads as TGTGCCAGCAGCTTATTTGCCGGGGATACTACCAATCAGCCCCAGCATTTT. The full variable domain, in which reference TRBV11-2 and TRBJ1-5 provide the parts outside the CDR3, is EAGVAQSPRYKIIEKRQSVAFWCNPISGHATLYWYQQILGQGPKLLIQFQNNGVVDDSQLPKDRFSAERLKGVDSTLKIQPAKLEDSAVYLCASSLFAGDTTNQPQHFGDGTRLSIL.

The CDR3 loop reads CASSLGDRGRHGYTF. The CDR3 DNA follows: TGTGCCAGCAGCTTAGGAGACAGGGGGCGGCATGGCTACACCTTC. The chain joins TRBV7-9 to TRBJ1-2; 10 bases align to TRBD1. V shed 1 base, J shed 6 bases, and the junction held 5 bases outside the gene matches. Per germline, CDR1 SEHNR and CDR2 FQNEAQ (reference sequence). The CDR3 is 15 residues long.

This sequence joins TRBV7-9 and TRBJ2-3, with no clear D. Trimming stripped 2 bases from V and 0 bases from J, with 18 bases between. CDR3 length equals 18 residues. Germline CDR1 and CDR2: SEHNR and FQNEAQ (reference sequence). The chain's CDR3 is CASSLSPRTVISTDTQYF. In DNA, the CDR3 is TGTGCCAGCAGCTTATCCCCCCGGACGGTGATTAGCACAGATACGCAGTATTTT.

The rearrangement joins TRBV13 to TRBJ1-4; D uncertain. This CDR3 region has 16 residues. Germline V lookup: CDR1 PRHDT, CDR2 FYEKMQ (reference sequence). V shed 3 bases and J shed 0 bases, with 11 bases lying between them. CDR3 nucleotide sequence: TGTGCCAGCAGCTTTTTTGGAAATGCAACTAATGAAAAACTGTTTTTT. Translated, it gives CASSFFGNATNEKLFF.

This clonotype was counted between two and nine times. The chain combines TRBV19 with TRBJ1-1; D might be TRBD1 (6 bases). V was cut by 6 bases and J by 5 bases, with 16 bases left in between. The CDR3 contains 14 residues. Germline V CDR1 and CDR2: LNHDA, SQIVND (reference sequence). This CDR3 reads CASSSQITGTEAFF. CDR3 in DNA: TGTGCCAGTAGCTCACAAATAACAGGGACTGAAGCTTTCTTT.